This note documents a single T cell receptor (beta chain) sequence. In the authors' workflow: By means of reference gene primer amplification, nucleated cell counts were estimated. TCRdb keeps only in-frame clones here, not all; method: immunoSEQ multiplex PCR. The V and J calls and the clone size are those of that table, but D and trimming were determined from the DNA. In the table there are roughly 410,000 clones, more than 75% of which are singletons. The source of the sample is a study of blood T cell repertoires in COVID-19. Study details: Acute and convalescent COVID-19 specimens originated in the United States, Italy and Spain. In each case, the material was cDNA or gDNA derived from T cells, B-cell-depleted T cells, or PBMCs.

V was clipped by 5 bases and J by 10 bases, with 18 bases between them. This CDR3 is built from 14 residues. The germline gives CDR1 SGHTA, CDR2 FQGTGA. Enrollment of patients from Seattle took place during active infection, with longitudinal follow-up. This sequence joins TRBV7-3 and TRBJ2-4; D perhaps matches TRBD2 (7 bases). Sequencing used peripheral blood. This clonotype originated in a woman between 55 and 75 years old with COVID-19, enrolled during active disease. The CDR3 loop is CASSPQGKGGIQYF. The CDR3 nucleotides read TGTGCCAGCAGCCCCCAGGGAAAGGGGGGGATTCAGTACTTC. Full variable domain (remainder filled in from reference TRBV7-3 and TRBJ2-4): GAGVSQTPSNKVTEKGKYVELRCDPISGHTALYWYRQSLGQGPEFLIYFQGTGAADDSGLPNDRFFAVRPEGSVSTLKIQRTERGDSAVYLCASSPQGKGGIQYFGAGTRLSVL.